The TCR beta chain under discussion was sequenced for a study of PD-1 blockade in classical Hodgkin lymphoma. Findings and caveats of the study: Complete responders' diversity at baseline resembled that of newly diagnosed patients. Baseline TCR diversity was reportedly lower in newly diagnosed patients than healthy donors. Among the patients, those starting nivolumab under 1 year after ASCT were excluded. There was a significant rise in CD4+ TCR diversity by C4D1, with no such rise for CD8+.

Trimming pared 4 bases from V and 5 bases from J, leaving 13 bases between. This CDR3 is 15 amino acids long. From germline, CDR1 is SGHRS and CDR2 YFSETQ. Each and every patient relapsed after autologous stem cell transplantation, and patients got differing brentuximab vedotin exposure. Here immunoSEQ multiplex PCR was the method, and the copy in TCRdb shows in-frame clones only, minus some. The sample yields tens of thousands of clones, 88% seen once. Comments on this clone: What it binds is not known.

The genes are TRBV5-1 and TRBJ1-6, with D perhaps TRBD1 (5 bases). The sample here was peripheral blood mononuclear cells (PBMCs), taken before the second cycle of nivolumab. The receptor was isolated from a human donor with classical Hodgkin lymphoma. CDR3 sequence reads: CASSPEGRNNSPLHF. The CDR3 nucleotides read TGCGCCAGCAGCCCGGAGGGGCGGAATAATTCACCCCTCCACTTT. Together with reference TRBV5-1 and TRBJ1-6, the CDR3 gives the full variable domain: KAGVTQTPRYLIKTRGQQVTLSCSPISGHRSVSWYQQTPGQGLQFLFEYFSETQRNKGNFPGRFSGRQFSNSRSEMNVSTLELGDSALYLCASSPEGRNNSPLHFGNGTRLTVT.